A single sample is the source of the 21 T cell receptor beta chains below, sequenced in a study of identical twins. A single record per CDR3 protein comes from TCRdb applying MiXCR to the 5' RACE reads. The sample includes approximately 690,000 distinct CDR3 sequences, less than 7% of them seen just once. The sample consisted of naive T cells sorted from blood. These receptors were collected from a man aged 18 to 29 in good health.

This clonotype was seen at least ten times. This chain joins TRBV7-9 and TRBJ2-2, with 12 nucleotides matching TRBD1. CDR3 length: 15 amino acids. Germline-derived CDR1 and CDR2 are SEHNR and FQNEAQ (reference sequence). J was trimmed by 5 bases and V by 3 bases; bases with no gene match: 1. CDR3 DNA: TGTGCCAGCAGCTTGGGACAGGGGGCGACCGGGGAGCTGTTTTTT. As protein: CASSLGQGATGELFF.

The rearrangement links TRBV20-1 to TRBJ2-5; possibly TRBD2 for D (5 bases). Trimming removed 3 bases from V and 4 bases from J, with 21 bases in between. This CDR3 contains 16 residues. Germline-derived CDR1 and CDR2 are DFQATT and SNEGSKA (reference sequence). CDR3 nucleotide sequence: TGCAGTGCTAGTTCCCGCGAGGCGAGGGCGTTAGAGACCCAGTACTTC. Amino acid sequence: CSASSREARALETQYF.

This clonotype was found many times. The CDR3 spells CSVKDVGPGELFF. The CDR3 DNA is TGCAGCGTTAAGGACGTTGGGCCCGGGGAGCTGTTTTTT. The rearrangement links TRBV29-1 to TRBJ2-2; D unresolved. Trimming took off 5 bases at V and 6 bases at J, with 13 bases between the two ends. In germline, CDR1 is SQVTM, CDR2 ANQGSEA. The CDR3 is 13 amino acids.

In this sample, this clonotype turned up many times. V gene TRBV12-3 or TRBV12-4 combines with J gene TRBJ1-2; no clear D. The CDR3 length is 12 residues. V was pared by 6 bases and J by 4 bases, with 9 bases between. This CDR3 reads CASSSGVYGYTF. The CDR3 DNA sequence: TGTGCCAGCAGCTCCGGGGTCTATGGCTACACCTTC.

The rearrangement joins TRBV15 to TRBJ2-7; TRBD2 matches at 8 bases. Looked up from germline, CDR1 is LNHNV and CDR2 is YYDKDF (reference sequence). Germline trimming cut 5 bases from V and 3 bases from J; bases unmatched to any gene: 9. The CDR3 consists of 15 residues. CDR3 residues: CATSPVSGNVYEQYF. CDR3 in DNA: TGTGCCACCAGCCCGGTTAGCGGGAATGTCTACGAGCAGTACTTC.

This clonotype was observed at least ten times. This rearrangement joins TRBV12-3 or TRBV12-4 to TRBJ2-1; tentatively, D is TRBD1 (6 bases). The CDR3 runs to 12 residues. V lost 7 bases and J 9 bases, leaving 13 bases between the germline ends. CDR3 sequence reads: CASNREKGEQFF. The CDR3 DNA reads TGTGCCAGCAACAGGGAAAAGGGTGAGCAGTTCTTC.

This clonotype was counted many times. The V gene is TRBV24-1, the J gene TRBJ2-2, with 8 bases identical to TRBD2. Germline CDR1 reads KGHDR; CDR2 reads SFDVKD. The CDR3 sequence is 18 residues long. The V and J ends lost 1 base and 5 bases, in that order; junction bases with no gene match: 11. CDR3 coding DNA: TGTGCCACCAGTGATTTTGGTAGGAGGGCTAGCGGGACCGGGGAGCTGTTTTTT. It specifies CATSDFGRRASGTGELFF.

The rearrangement joins TRBV7-2 to TRBJ1-6; D ambiguous. This CDR3 spans 15 amino acids. Trimming pared 0 bases from V and 6 bases from J, leaving 9 bases between. Germline CDR1 reads SGHTA; CDR2 reads FQGNSA. CDR3 sequence: CASSLASGGNSPLHF. The CDR3 nucleotides are TGTGCCAGCAGCTTAGCTAGTGGTGGTAATTCACCCCTCCACTTT.

The chain couples TRBV6-2 or TRBV6-3 to TRBJ2-7; 9 bases map to TRBD2. V was pared by 5 bases and J by 3 bases, with 5 bases of the junction left unmatched. CDR3 length equals 14 residues. CDR1 and CDR2 (germline): MNHEY, SVGEGT. CDR3 region: CASSPAGGSYEQYV. Here the CDR3 DNA reads TGTGCCAGCAGTCCAGCGGGAGGAAGCTACGAGCAGTACGTC.

The rearrangement joins TRBV5-1 to TRBJ2-3; D remains ambiguous. CDR1 and CDR2 from the germline V gene are SGHRS and YFSETQ. The CDR3 covers 16 residues. Trimming pared 1 base from V and 0 bases from J, leaving 12 bases between. CDR3 sequence: CASSLSASSSTDTQYF. CDR3 DNA sequence: TGCGCCAGCAGCTTGTCGGCCAGTTCTAGCACAGATACGCAGTATTTT.

This clonotype was recorded many times. V usage is TRBV15 and J usage is TRBJ2-7, with unresolved D. Deletions cut 1 base from V and 3 bases from J, with 4 bases between. Germline CDR1 reads LNHNV; CDR2 reads YYDKDF (reference sequence). The CDR3 has 12 residues. CDR3: CATSRGNYEQYF. The CDR3 nucleotides are TGTGCCACCAGCAGAGGTAACTACGAGCAGTACTTC.

This clonotype was seen a few times. The rearrangement links TRBV5-1 to TRBJ2-3; D gene ambiguous. Germline V gene lookup returns CDR1 SGHRS and CDR2 YFSETQ. With 4 bases removed from V and 7 bases from J, the gap between germline ends came to 16 bases. The CDR3 has 14 residues. This chain's CDR3 is CASSPSAGPNTQYF. In DNA, the CDR3 is TGCGCCAGCAGCCCCTCCGCCGGTCCTAATACGCAGTATTTT.

The chain uses TRBV29-1 and TRBJ2-7; D is perhaps TRBD1 or TRBD2 (6 bases each). The CDR3 has 12 amino acids. Per germline, CDR1 SQVTM and CDR2 ANQGSEA. The ends were cut back, 6 bases at V and 5 bases at J, with 14 bases in the middle. CDR3 amino acids: CSVGGRDDEQYF. DNA for the CDR3: TGCAGCGTGGGGGGCAGGGATGACGAGCAGTACTTC.

There are many counts of this clonotype. The chain has TRBV10-3 and TRBJ2-3; D unresolved. There are 11 residues in the CDR3. Trimming took off 10 bases at V and 1 base at J, with 6 bases between the two ends. CDR1 is ENHRY and CDR2 is SYGVKD in the germline V gene. The CDR3 DNA reads TGTGCCACCCAGGGCACAGATACGCAGTATTTT. As protein: CATQGTDTQYF.

This clonotype was recorded at least ten times. CDR3 loop: CASIGGTENTGELFF. The CDR3 DNA sequence: TGTGCCAGCATTGGGGGGACGGAGAACACCGGGGAGCTGTTTTTT. This chain connects TRBV6-1 to TRBJ2-2; possible D gene TRBD2, 6 bases. CDR1 MNHNS and CDR2 SASEGT come from the germline V gene. The CDR3 sequence is 15 residues long. With 7 bases removed from V and 1 base from J, the gap between germline ends came to 13 bases.

There are many counts of this clonotype. V gene TRBV6-1 combines with J gene TRBJ2-1, with D uncertain. V lost 6 bases, J lost 2 bases, and 14 bases lay in between. This CDR3 has 15 residues. Germline CDR1 is MNHNS and CDR2 is SASEGT. The CDR3 spells CASREDASTYNEQFF. The CDR3 region has the DNA TGTGCCAGCAGAGAGGACGCATCCACCTACAATGAGCAGTTCTTC.

This clonotype was picked up many times. V and J are TRBV25-1 and TRBJ2-5; maybe TRBD1 (6 bases). The V end lost 5 bases, the J end lost 3 bases, and 13 bases lay between the germline ends. The CDR3 spans 14 residues. The germline gives CDR1 MGHDK, CDR2 SYGVNS. The CDR3 spells CASSMLAGEETQYF. The CDR3 DNA reads TGTGCCAGCAGTATGTTGGCAGGGGAAGAGACCCAGTACTTC.

The chain has TRBV7-8 and TRBJ2-5; 7 positions match TRBD2. From germline, CDR1 is SGHVS and CDR2 FQNEAQ. This CDR3 is 16 amino acids long. After removal of 2 bases from V and 4 bases from J, the junction contained 10 bases not matched to a gene. CDR3: CASSLRVERERETQYF. CDR3 sequence (DNA): TGTGCCAGCAGCTTAAGGGTGGAGCGGGAACGAGAGACCCAGTACTTC. The variable domain in full, completed from reference TRBV7-8 and TRBJ2-5, reads GAGVSQSPRYKVAKRGQDVALRCDPISGHVSLFWYQQALGQGPEFLTYFQNEAQLDKSGLPSDRFFAERPEGSVSTLKIQRTQQEDSAVYLCASSLRVERERETQYFGPGTRLLVL.

This clonotype came up many times. V usage is TRBV9 and J usage is TRBJ2-3; 10 bases are shared with TRBD2. The germline CDR1 and CDR2 sequences are SGDLS and YYNGEE. CDR3 size: 15 residues. J lost 2 bases, V lost 3 bases, and 3 bases had no gene match. As DNA, the CDR3 is TGTGCCAGCAGCGAGGGGACTAGCGTCACAGATACGCAGTATTTT. Protein product: CASSEGTSVTDTQYF.

This clonotype was seen ten or more times. The V and J genes are TRBV5-5 and TRBJ2-5; D gene uncertain. V lost 3 bases to trimming and J lost 4 bases, with 16 bases between them. This CDR3 region has 15 residues. Germline loops: CDR1 SGHKS, CDR2 YYEKEE (reference sequence). CDR3 loop: CASSYGSSKGETQYF. The CDR3 nucleotides read TGTGCCAGCAGCTATGGGTCTTCCAAAGGAGAGACCCAGTACTTC.

This clonotype was counted many times. The chain uses TRBV7-9 and TRBJ2-1; D may be TRBD2 (5 bases). The CDR3 consists of 16 residues. Deletions cut 1 base from V and 5 bases from J, with 15 bases between. CDR1 is SEHNR and CDR2 is FQNEAQ in the germline V gene (reference sequence). The CDR3 sequence is CASSLEELVRNNEQFF. CDR3 DNA sequence: TGTGCCAGCAGCTTAGAGGAACTAGTTAGGAACAATGAGCAGTTCTTC.